The 12 T cell receptor beta chains listed next were all sequenced from one sample in a study of human T cells and chemical hapten exposure. Sample time point: patch test 2, 6 weeks after DPC sensitization. As for treatment: therapeutic diphenylcyclopropenone sensitization with weekly scalp DPC. Each CDR3 protein is one row after TCRdb ran MiXCR on the RACE reads. Among tens of thousands of distinct CDR3 sequences listed, roughly 8.5% were seen once. Sample: whole blood, taken in connection with sensitization to the hapten diphenylcyclopropenone (DPC). All receptors come from a woman aged 45 to 65 with alopecia areata. Some clones in this sample may be carry-over from other donors' samples.

This clonotype showed up just a few times. This chain links TRBV15 with TRBJ2-5; tentatively, D is TRBD2 (6 bases). Germline V CDR1 and CDR2: LNHNV, YYDKDF (reference sequence). The CDR3 totals 15 residues. The ends were cut back, 3 bases at V and 1 base at J, with 12 bases in the middle. The DNA of the CDR3 is TGTGCCACCAGCAGCCTTCTAGCGATCCAAGAGACCCAGTACTTC. Protein: CATSSLLAIQETQYF.

The rearrangement links TRBV29-1 to TRBJ1-1; 10 nucleotides line up with TRBD1. This CDR3 has 14 amino acids. Germline trimming cut 0 bases from V and 5 bases from J; bases unmatched to any gene: 3. Germline CDR1 is SQVTM and CDR2 is ANQGSEA. CDR3 sequence reads: CSVEDRTGGTEAFF. In DNA, the CDR3 is TGCAGCGTTGAAGATCGGACAGGGGGGACTGAAGCTTTCTTT.

This clonotype was counted many times. The J gene is TRBJ1-4, the V gene TRBV10-3, with TRBD1 matching over 8 bases. CDR1 and CDR2 (germline): ENHRY, SYGVKD. The CDR3 runs to 16 residues. After removal of 3 bases from V and 3 bases from J, the junction contained 6 bases not matched to a gene. CDR3 coding DNA: TGTGCCATCAGTGAACAGAGACAGGGGTCTAATGAAAAACTGTTTTTT. This translates into CAISEQRQGSNEKLFF.

This sequence joins TRBV6-6 and TRBJ1-5, with D maybe TRBD1 (6 bases). V lost 7 bases, J lost 0 bases, and 13 bases lay in between. The CDR3 has 15 residues. CDR1 and CDR2 from the germline V gene are MNHNY and SVGAGI (reference sequence). The CDR3 reads CASKDSLYSNQPQHF. CDR3 nucleotides: TGTGCCAGCAAGGACAGCCTCTATAGCAATCAGCCCCAGCATTTT.

This clonotype was picked up many times. The chain uses TRBV7-2 and TRBJ2-3; D is perhaps TRBD2 (5 bases). Germline CDR1 and CDR2: SGHTA and FQGNSA. V dropped 1 base and J dropped 1 base, with 9 bases sitting between them. This CDR3 has 15 residues. This CDR3 reads CASSLEHGGTDTQYF. In DNA, the CDR3 is TGTGCCAGCAGCTTAGAACACGGGGGCACAGATACGCAGTATTTT.

In this sample, this clonotype is medium-sized. This chain connects TRBV4-2 to TRBJ2-1; D is ambiguous. CDR3 size: 14 residues. Germline CDR1 reads LGHNA; CDR2 reads YNFKEQ. V gave up 0 bases and J gave up 2 bases, with 5 bases separating them. CDR3 region: CASSQDRAYNEQFF. The CDR3 region has the DNA TGTGCCAGCAGCCAAGATCGGGCCTACAATGAGCAGTTCTTC.

This clonotype was seen ten or more times. V gene TRBV24-1 combines with J gene TRBJ2-1, with D perhaps TRBD2 (5 bases). The germline V gene has CDR1 KGHDR and CDR2 SFDVKD. There are 14 residues in the CDR3. V was cut by 5 bases and J by 8 bases, with 15 bases left in between. CDR3 sequence reads: CATSGGKSRDEQFF. The DNA of the CDR3 is TGTGCCACCAGTGGAGGGAAATCTCGGGATGAGCAGTTCTTC.

This clonotype was seen repeatedly, ten times or more. The CDR3 DNA is TGTGCCACCAGCAGCCCTCCCGGAGGACACCAAGGGGCTAATGAAAAACTGTTTTTT. Protein sequence: CATSSPPGGHQGANEKLFF. The genes are TRBV15 and TRBJ1-4; D may be TRBD1 (5 bases). Germline V gene data show CDR1 as LNHNV and CDR2 as YYDKDF (reference sequence). Deletions cut 3 bases from V and 3 bases from J, with 23 bases between. This CDR3 has 19 amino acids.

There are many counts of this clonotype. V is TRBV5-6 and J is TRBJ1-4; 7 nucleotides match TRBD1. Unmatched junction bases numbered 4, after V lost 5 bases and J lost 0 bases. The length of the CDR3 is 15 residues. Germline assignment: CDR1 SGHDT and CDR2 YYEEEE. This chain's CDR3 is CASSSGTATNEKLFF. CDR3 DNA: TGTGCCAGCAGTTCGGGGACAGCAACTAATGAAAAACTGTTTTTT.

The table lists this clonotype with many counts. The genes are TRBV28 and TRBJ1-2; TRBD1 is a possible D gene (5 bases). The V gene's germline CDR1 is MDHEN and CDR2 SYDVKM. The CDR3 covers 15 residues. V shed 6 bases and J shed 2 bases, with 16 bases lying between them. The DNA of the CDR3 is TGTGCCAGCAGGCTCCCAGGGCACGGCAACTATGGCTACACCTTC. Encoded protein: CASRLPGHGNYGYTF.

Many counts were recorded for this clonotype. V is TRBV4-2 and J is TRBJ1-1; D remains unclear. The CDR3 extends over 11 amino acids. Trimming took off 4 bases at V and 7 bases at J, with 7 bases between the two ends. Per the germline V gene, CDR1 is LGHNA and CDR2 is YNFKEQ. Here the CDR3 DNA reads TGTGCCAGCAGCCCTGGAGGTGAAGCTTTCTTT. As protein: CASSPGGEAFF.

This clonotype came up a few times. The V gene is TRBV14, the J gene TRBJ1-3; D unclear. V was shortened by 1 base and J by 1 base, with 2 bases between the two germline ends. Germline V gene data show CDR1 as SGHDN and CDR2 as FVKESK. This CDR3 region has 13 residues. The CDR3 loop is CASSQASGNTIYF. The CDR3 DNA follows: TGTGCCAGCAGCCAAGCGTCTGGAAACACCATATATTTT.